The 20 T cell receptor beta chains reported below all come from one sample, sequenced in a study of blood T cell repertoires in COVID-19. Profiling relied on immunoSEQ multiplex PCR, and the TCRdb table lists in-frame clones only, not all of them. The table has a few hundred thousand clones, 84% seen once. The source material was peripheral blood. These receptors were taken from a woman in her thirties or forties who had recovered from COVID-19.

V and J are TRBV19 and TRBJ2-3; D may be TRBD2 (6 bases). CDR3 length: 14 residues. Germline loops: CDR1 LNHDA, CDR2 SQIVND (reference sequence). V dropped 4 bases and J dropped 6 bases, with 14 bases sitting between them. In DNA form, the CDR3 reads TGTGCCAGTAGTAGTCGGGGGTTGGGTGATACGCAGTATTTT. Translating it yields CASSSRGLGDTQYF.

This rearrangement joins TRBV4-1 to TRBJ1-2; the D gene is possibly TRBD1 (6 bases). With 4 bases removed from V and 2 bases from J, the gap between germline ends came to 14 bases. CDR1 and CDR2 from the germline V gene are MGHRA and YSYEKL. The CDR3 consists of 15 residues. DNA for the CDR3: TGCGCCAGCAGCCGAACGGACAGCGCAAACTATGGCTACACCTTC. Its protein product is CASSRTDSANYGYTF.

This clone was seen more than once but under ten times. The chain couples TRBV4-1 to TRBJ2-3; TRBD1 agrees at 8 bases. The J segment lost 10 bases and the V segment lost 1 base, leaving 13 bases of the junction unmatched. The CDR3 loop spans 16 amino acids. CDR1 and CDR2 (germline): MGHRA, YSYEKL. CDR3 in DNA: TGCGCCAGCAGCCAAGTGGAAGGACAGGGAGTGGATGCGCAGTATTTT. As protein: CASSQVEGQGVDAQYF.

CDR3 loop: CASSLGQEDTEAFF. The CDR3 DNA sequence: TGCGCCAGCAGCTTGGGTCAGGAGGACACTGAAGCTTTCTTT. This rearrangement joins TRBV5-1 to TRBJ1-1; no firm D call. The CDR3 length is 14 residues. Trimming took off 0 bases at V and 3 bases at J, with 9 bases between the two ends. CDR1 is SGHRS, CDR2 YFSETQ, per germline.

The genes are TRBV29-1 and TRBJ1-1, with 9 bases that match TRBD1. The germline V gene has CDR1 SQVTM and CDR2 ANQGSEA. After removal of 7 bases from V and 5 bases from J, the junction contained 17 bases not matched to a gene. This CDR3 region has 16 residues. CDR3 sequence reads: CSASDRGPLGWTEAFF. DNA of the CDR3: TGCAGCGCCTCGGACAGGGGTCCTTTAGGTTGGACTGAAGCTTTCTTT.

The chain is built from TRBV7-6 and TRBJ2-5; 8 bases are a match to TRBD1. Germline trimming cut 5 bases from V and 0 bases from J; bases unmatched to any gene: 11. The CDR3 loop spans 17 amino acids. Per germline, CDR1 SGHVS and CDR2 FNYEAQ. DNA of the CDR3: TGTGCCAGCAGCCCCCACGACAGGGGATCACACCAAGAGACCCAGTACTTC. Protein sequence: CASSPHDRGSHQETQYF. Full variable domain (remainder filled in from reference TRBV7-6 and TRBJ2-5): GAGVSQSPRYKVTKRGQDVALRCDPISGHVSLYWYRQALGQGPEFLTYFNYEAQQDKSGLPNDRFSAERPEGSISTLTIQRTEQRDSAMYRCASSPHDRGSHQETQYFGPGTRLLVL.

The chain couples TRBV7-3 to TRBJ1-1; TRBD1 might be the D (5 bases). Germline V CDR1 and CDR2: SGHTA, FQGTGA. The CDR3 totals 13 residues. V shed 5 bases and J shed 5 bases, with 12 bases lying between them. Written as DNA, the CDR3 is TGTGCCAGCAGCCGACAGAGAACAACTGAAGCTTTCTTT. It encodes CASSRQRTTEAFF.

This sequence joins TRBV12-3 or TRBV12-4 and TRBJ1-6; 10 bases are shared with TRBD1. This CDR3 comprises 13 residues. Germline trimming cut 6 bases from V and 8 bases from J; bases unmatched to any gene: 1. The CDR3 bases are TGTGCCAGCAGGGGGACAGGGGATTCACCCCTCCACTTT. It encodes CASRGTGDSPLHF.

This chain links TRBV11-2 with TRBJ2-2; D unclear. Trimming left V 6 bases short and J 4 bases short, with 9 bases between. Germline lookup yields CDR1 SGHAT and CDR2 FQNNGV. This CDR3 is 13 amino acids long. CDR3 in amino acids: CASSQTGTGELFF. CDR3 nucleotide sequence: TGTGCCAGCAGTCAAACGGGCACCGGGGAGCTGTTTTTT.

V usage is TRBV2 and J usage is TRBJ2-7; 7 nucleotides align to TRBD2. Germline lookup yields CDR1 SNHLY and CDR2 FYNNEI. This CDR3 has 13 residues. Trimming took 6 bases from V and 6 from J; bases not matched to a gene: 8. The CDR3 protein is CASSLWGEGEQYF. The CDR3 DNA reads as TGTGCCAGCAGCCTGTGGGGGGAGGGCGAGCAGTACTTC. Complete variable domain (other parts from reference TRBV2 and TRBJ2-7): EPEVTQTPSHQVTQMGQEVILRCVPISNHLYFYWYRQILGQKVEFLVSFYNNEISEKSEIFDDQFSVERPDGSNFTLKIRSTKLEDSAMYFCASSLWGEGEQYFGPGTRLTVT.

The CDR3 spells CASSTDRGKISYEQYF. CDR3 bases: TGCGCCAGCAGCACCGACAGGGGGAAAATCTCTTACGAGCAGTACTTC. The chain has TRBV4-1 and TRBJ2-7, with 9 positions matching TRBD1. Germline V gene data show CDR1 as MGHRA and CDR2 as YSYEKL. The V gene end was trimmed by 5 bases and the J gene end by 4 bases; junction bases not matched to a gene: 12. The CDR3 is 16 residues long.

The chain carries TRBV15 and TRBJ1-5, with D perhaps matching TRBD1 (5 bases). Per germline, CDR1 LNHNV and CDR2 YYDKDF (reference sequence). Between the trimmed V and J ends, which lost 0 bases and 6 bases, there was a span of 12 bases. The CDR3 covers 15 residues. The CDR3: CATSRDRGFGQPQHF. The DNA for the CDR3 is TGTGCCACCAGCAGAGATCGGGGGTTTGGTCAGCCCCAGCATTTT. Variable domain in full (rest from reference TRBV15 and TRBJ1-5): DAMVIQNPRYQVTQFGKPVTLSCSQTLNHNVMYWYQQKSSQAPKLLFHYYDKDFNNEADTPDNFQSRRPNTSFCFLDIRSPGLGDTAMYLCATSRDRGFGQPQHFGDGTRLSIL.

V is TRBV13 and J is TRBJ2-1; TRBD2 matches at 7 bases. The junction had 10 bases not matched to a gene; V was cut back by 5 bases and J by 15 bases. The CDR3 totals 12 residues. CDR1 PRHDT and CDR2 FYEKMQ come from the germline V gene (reference sequence). The DNA for the CDR3 is TGTGCCAGCAGCGTATCCGGGACTACCTCGTTCTTC. This encodes CASSVSGTTSFF.

CDR3 DNA sequence: TGTGCCAGCAGGGCCGGGGCGGGGGAGACCCAGTACTTC. Translation gives CASRAGAGETQYF. The chain uses TRBV6-5 and TRBJ2-5; possible D gene TRBD2, 6 bases. The CDR3 sequence is 13 residues long. Deletions cut 6 bases from V and 5 bases from J, with 13 bases between. Germline CDR1 is MNHEY and CDR2 is SVGAGI.

The chain links TRBV4-2 to TRBJ2-1; 8 nucleotides match TRBD2. Germline-derived CDR1 and CDR2 are LGHNA and YNFKEQ. This CDR3 region has 19 residues. The junction had 13 bases not matched to a gene; V was cut back by 0 bases and J by 3 bases. The CDR3 sequence is CASSQDSVRASGLYNEQFF. Written as DNA, the CDR3 is TGTGCCAGCAGCCAAGATAGTGTAAGGGCTAGCGGGCTCTACAATGAGCAGTTCTTC.

The V and J genes are TRBV19 and TRBJ1-5; 7 positions agree with TRBD1. Germline lookup yields CDR1 LNHDA and CDR2 SQIVND (reference sequence). The trim removed 4 bases at V and 5 bases at J, leaving 5 bases unmatched. The CDR3 runs to 14 residues. The CDR3 bases are TGTGCCAGTAGTAGGACAGGAGGCCATCAGCCCCAGCATTTT. Protein sequence: CASSRTGGHQPQHF.

This clone was seen a few times. This CDR3 is CASSSTNRVGGETQYF. In DNA form, the CDR3 reads TGTGCCAGCAGCTCGACTAACCGTGTGGGGGGAGAGACCCAGTACTTC. The chain recombines TRBV7-9 with TRBJ2-5; D might be TRBD2 (6 bases). Trimming cost V 4 bases and J 4 bases, with 19 bases left between them. CDR1 SEHNR and CDR2 FQNEAQ come from the germline V gene (reference sequence). The CDR3 loop spans 16 amino acids.

This clone has only a few counts. The chain couples TRBV3-1 (or the pseudogene TRBV3-2) to TRBJ1-6; TRBD1 agrees at 8 bases. After removal of 1 base from V and 7 bases from J, the junction contained 6 bases not matched to a gene. Germline CDR1 LGHDT, CDR2 YNNKEL (reference sequence). The CDR3 contains 16 residues. CDR3 region: CASSQGLRTGNSPLHF. The CDR3 DNA is TGTGCCAGCAGCCAAGGCCTCAGGACAGGGAATTCACCCCTCCACTTT.

This clone came up once. The rearrangement links TRBV11-2 to TRBJ1-1; 8 positions agree with TRBD1. Per germline, CDR1 SGHAT and CDR2 FQNNGV. J gave up 0 bases and V 7 bases, and 4 bases lay outside the gene matches. This CDR3 spans 14 amino acids. In DNA form, the CDR3 reads TGTGCCAGCAATAAGGGACAGGTGAACACTGAAGCTTTCTTT. It translates to CASNKGQVNTEAFF.

The rearrangement joins TRBV6-2 or TRBV6-3 to TRBJ2-2, with D perhaps TRBD1 (5 bases). The CDR3 is 18 residues long. V dropped 6 bases and J dropped 1 base, with 21 bases sitting between them. Germline V CDR1 and CDR2: MNHEY, SVGEGT. CDR3 sequence (DNA): TGTGCCAGCAGCCTGACAGAAAGAAACCCAAAGAACACCGGGGAGCTGTTTTTT. Translated, it gives CASSLTERNPKNTGELFF.